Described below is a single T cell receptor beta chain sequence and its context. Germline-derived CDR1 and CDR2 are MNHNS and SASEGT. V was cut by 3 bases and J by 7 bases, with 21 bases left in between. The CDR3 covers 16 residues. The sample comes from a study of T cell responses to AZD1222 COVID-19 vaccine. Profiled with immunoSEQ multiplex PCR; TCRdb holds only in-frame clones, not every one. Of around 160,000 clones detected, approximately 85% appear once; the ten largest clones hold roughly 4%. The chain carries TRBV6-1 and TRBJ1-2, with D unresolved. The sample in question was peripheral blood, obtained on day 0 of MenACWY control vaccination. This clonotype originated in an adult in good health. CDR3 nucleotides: TGTGCCAGCAGTGACCGGACCAAGAGCGTCCATGGTGGCTACACCTTC. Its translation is CASSDRTKSVHGGYTF.